The clone carrying this TCR beta chain was counted a single time. Its cognate antigen is unknown. This CDR3 region has 14 residues. The V gene lost 1 base and the J gene lost 5 bases, with 11 bases spanning the gap. Germline V lookup: CDR1 MNHEY, CDR2 SMNVEV (reference sequence). The table came from immunoSEQ multiplex PCR; TCRdb's copy has only in-frame clones and leaves some out. Of some 150,000 clones listed, 88% are singletons. The data were obtained in a study of T cell responses to AZD1222 COVID-19 vaccine. Points from the study as a whole: Epitopes outside B.1.351 and B.1.1.7 mutated regions reportedly drew nearly half of spike TCRs. In all cases, repertoires were sampled only after the peak T cell response. The study identified only five to seven AZD1222 recipients as seropositive at baseline. Donor demographics were predominantly white British with a female majority; clonal diversity may be underestimated.

The V and J genes are TRBV27 and TRBJ1-2, with a possible D match to TRBD1 (6 bases). The source is an adult who received the AZD1222 COVID-19 vaccine. Sequenced here: peripheral blood, sampled 28 days after the second AZD1222 dose. The DNA of the CDR3 is TGTGCCAGCAGTTTATATGAAGGGGGATATGGCTACACCTTC. Its protein product is CASSLYEGGYGYTF.